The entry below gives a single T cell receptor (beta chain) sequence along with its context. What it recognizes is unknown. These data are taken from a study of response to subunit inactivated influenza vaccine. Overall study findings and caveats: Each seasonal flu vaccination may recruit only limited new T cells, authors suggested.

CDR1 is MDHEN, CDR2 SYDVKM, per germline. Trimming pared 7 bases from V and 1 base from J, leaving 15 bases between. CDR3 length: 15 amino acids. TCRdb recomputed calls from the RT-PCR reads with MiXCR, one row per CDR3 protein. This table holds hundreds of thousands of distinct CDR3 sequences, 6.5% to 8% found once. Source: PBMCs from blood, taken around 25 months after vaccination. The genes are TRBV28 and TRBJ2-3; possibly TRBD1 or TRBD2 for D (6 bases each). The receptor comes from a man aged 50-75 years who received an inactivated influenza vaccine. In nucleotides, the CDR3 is TGTGCCAGCACCCCGGGGGACACGCGCACAGATACGCAGTATTTT. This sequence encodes CASTPGDTRTDTQYF.